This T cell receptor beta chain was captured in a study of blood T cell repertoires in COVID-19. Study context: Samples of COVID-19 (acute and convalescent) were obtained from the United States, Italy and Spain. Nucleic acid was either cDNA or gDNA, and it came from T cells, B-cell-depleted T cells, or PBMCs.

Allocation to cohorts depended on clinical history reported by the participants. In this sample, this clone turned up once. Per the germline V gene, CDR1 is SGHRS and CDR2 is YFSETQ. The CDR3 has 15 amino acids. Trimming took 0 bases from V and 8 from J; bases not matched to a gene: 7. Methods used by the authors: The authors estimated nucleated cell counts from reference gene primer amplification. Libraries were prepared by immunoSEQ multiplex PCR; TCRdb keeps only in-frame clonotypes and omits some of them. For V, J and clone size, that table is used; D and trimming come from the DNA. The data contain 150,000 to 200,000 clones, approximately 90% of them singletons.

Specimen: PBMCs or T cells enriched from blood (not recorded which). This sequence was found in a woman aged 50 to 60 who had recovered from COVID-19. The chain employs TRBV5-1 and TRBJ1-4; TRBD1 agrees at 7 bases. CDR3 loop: CASSLAAGGNEKLFF. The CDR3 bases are TGCGCCAGCAGCTTGGCAGCAGGGGGGAACGAAAAACTGTTTTTT.